The rows below give T cell receptor beta chains drawn from one sample of a study of pediatric ulcerative colitis. Produced via immunoSEQ multiplex PCR; TCRdb's table is partial and in-frame only. The sample includes under 45,000 clones, less than 85% seen only once; the top ten take 20% to 25%. The sample comprised blood. The receptors derive from a girl between 5 and 17 years old with moderate ulcerative colitis. Each CDR3 is given without its conserved first and last residue. The order of the fields is J gene, V gene, D gene, clone size, CDR3 protein. The D gene is left open where the match is weak. Only some rows state a clone size, as once, few, many or a class for expanded clones.

>TRBJ1-5|TRBV6-1|.|few
ASSEVWGGAQPQH
>TRBJ1-2|TRBV29-1|TRBD1|.
SVVGQGDGYT
>TRBJ1-2|TRBV9|.|.
ASSPRAGRGYGYT
>TRBJ2-1|TRBV11-3|TRBD1|.
ASRGGGTGGDEQF
>TRBJ2-3|TRBV19|.|.
ASSIFGDTQY
>TRBJ1-2|TRBV7-9|TRBD1|.
ASSSRGQGANYGYT
>TRBJ1-5|TRBV5-4|.|.
ASSLDGDQPQH
>TRBJ1-2|TRBV5-6|.|.
ASSWEGTYGYT
>TRBJ2-1|TRBV7-7|.|.
ASSLGRGVGDEQF
>TRBJ1-2|TRBV5-4|.|.
ASSSGRGGDGYT
>TRBJ2-7|TRBV14|.|.
ASSLGRGEEYEQY
>TRBJ2-6|TRBV5-1|.|.
ASSLDGRSGANVLT
>TRBJ2-7|TRBV11-2|.|.
ASSLRATYEQY
>TRBJ2-2|TRBV5-1|.|.
ASSFGRQPNTGELF
>TRBJ2-2|TRBV11-3|.|.
ASSLTWGRDTGELF
>TRBJ1-2|TRBV4-2|.|.
ASSQVGQDDLYGYT
>TRBJ2-6|TRBV7-3|TRBD1|.
ASSPRDRVDGANVLT